This TCR beta chain was identified during a study of identical twins. TCRdb re-called the 5' RACE reads through MiXCR, storing one row per CDR3 protein. The data hold around 530,000 distinct CDR3 sequences, with roughly 15% observed a single time. Everyone who gave samples was a healthy Caucasian. This clonotype was seen only a few times. The CDR3 has 15 amino acids. In addition, the sample was reused for a study of yellow fever vaccine responses in identical twins.

Sequencing used CD4+ T cells sorted from blood. This TCR came from a woman younger than 35 in good health. The rearrangement uses TRBV21-1 and TRBJ2-7; the table assigns TRBD1, which was not confirmed against the DNA. TRBV21-1 is recorded as a pseudogene. As DNA, the CDR3 is TGTGCCAGCAGCGCCCAGGACCTTTTTTCCTACGAGCAGTACTTC. Amino acid sequence: CASSAQDLFSYEQYF.